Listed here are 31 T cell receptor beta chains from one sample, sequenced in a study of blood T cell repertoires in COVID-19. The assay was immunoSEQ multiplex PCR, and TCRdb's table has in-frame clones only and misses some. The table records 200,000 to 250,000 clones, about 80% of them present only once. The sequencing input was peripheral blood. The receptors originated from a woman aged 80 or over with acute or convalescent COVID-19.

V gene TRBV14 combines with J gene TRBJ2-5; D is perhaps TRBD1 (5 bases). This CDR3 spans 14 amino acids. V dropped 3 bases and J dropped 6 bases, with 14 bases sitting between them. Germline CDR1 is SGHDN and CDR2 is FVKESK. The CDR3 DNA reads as TGTGCCAGCAGCCAGAGCCAGGGTTCGCAGACCCAGTACTTC. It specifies CASSQSQGSQTQYF. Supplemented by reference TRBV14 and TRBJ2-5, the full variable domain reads EAGVTQFPSHSVIEKGQTVTLRCDPISGHDNLYWYRRVMGKEIKFLLHFVKESKQDESGMPNNRFLAERTGGTYSTLKVQPAELEDSGVYFCASSQSQGSQTQYFGPGTRLLVL.

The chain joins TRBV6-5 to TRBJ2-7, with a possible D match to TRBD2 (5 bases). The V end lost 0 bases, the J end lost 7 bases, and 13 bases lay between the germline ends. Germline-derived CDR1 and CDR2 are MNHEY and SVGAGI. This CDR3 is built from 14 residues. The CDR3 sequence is CASSYSGNSGEQYF. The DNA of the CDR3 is TGTGCCAGCAGTTACTCTGGAAACTCGGGGGAGCAGTACTTC.

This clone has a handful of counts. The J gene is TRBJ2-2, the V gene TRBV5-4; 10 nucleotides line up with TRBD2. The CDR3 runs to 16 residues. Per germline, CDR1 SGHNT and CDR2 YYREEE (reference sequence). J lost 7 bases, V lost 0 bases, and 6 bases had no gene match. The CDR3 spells CASSLDPSGRIGELFF. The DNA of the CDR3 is TGTGCCAGCAGCTTGGACCCTAGCGGGAGAATCGGGGAGCTGTTTTTT.

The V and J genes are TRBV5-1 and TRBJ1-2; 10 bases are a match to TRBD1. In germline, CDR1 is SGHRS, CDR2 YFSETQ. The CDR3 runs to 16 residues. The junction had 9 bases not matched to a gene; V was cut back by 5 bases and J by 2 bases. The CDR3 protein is CASSWAGTGENYGYTF. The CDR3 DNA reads TGCGCCAGCAGTTGGGCCGGGACAGGGGAAAACTATGGCTACACCTTC.

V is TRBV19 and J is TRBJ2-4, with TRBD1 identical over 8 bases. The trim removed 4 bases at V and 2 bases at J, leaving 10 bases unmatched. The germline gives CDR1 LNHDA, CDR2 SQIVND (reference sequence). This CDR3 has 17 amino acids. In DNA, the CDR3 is TGTGCCAGTAGTACCGGGACAGGCGCCTGGACCAAAAACATTCAGTACTTC. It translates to CASSTGTGAWTKNIQYF.

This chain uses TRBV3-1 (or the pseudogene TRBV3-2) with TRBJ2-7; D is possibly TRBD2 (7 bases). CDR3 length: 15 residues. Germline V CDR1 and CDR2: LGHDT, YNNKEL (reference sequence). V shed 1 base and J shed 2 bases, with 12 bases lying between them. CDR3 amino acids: CASSQVRGGAYEQYF. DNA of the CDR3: TGTGCCAGCAGCCAAGTTCGAGGGGGGGCCTACGAGCAGTACTTC.

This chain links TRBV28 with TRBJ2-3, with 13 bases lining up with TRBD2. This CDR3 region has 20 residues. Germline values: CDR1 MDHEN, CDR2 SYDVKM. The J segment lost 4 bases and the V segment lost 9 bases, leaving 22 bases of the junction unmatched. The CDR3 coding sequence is TGTGCCAGGTCCTCGGGGGGGTTTACTAGCGGGAGGGCCCGGGCAGATACGCAGTATTTT. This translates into CARSSGGFTSGRARADTQYF.

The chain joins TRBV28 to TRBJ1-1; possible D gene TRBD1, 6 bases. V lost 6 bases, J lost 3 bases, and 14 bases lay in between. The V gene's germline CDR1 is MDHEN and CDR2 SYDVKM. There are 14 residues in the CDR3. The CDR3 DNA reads TGTGCCAGCAGCCCCGGACAGCGTTACACTGAAGCTTTCTTT. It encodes CASSPGQRYTEAFF. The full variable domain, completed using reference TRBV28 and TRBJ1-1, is DVKVTQSSRYLVKRTGEKVFLECVQDMDHENMFWYRQDPGLGLRLIYFSYDVKMKEKGDIPEGYSVSREKKERFSLILESASTNQTSMYLCASSPGQRYTEAFFGQGTRLTVV.

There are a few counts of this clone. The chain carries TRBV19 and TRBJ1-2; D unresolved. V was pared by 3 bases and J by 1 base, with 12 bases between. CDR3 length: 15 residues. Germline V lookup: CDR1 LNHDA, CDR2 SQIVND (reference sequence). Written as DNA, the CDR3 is TGTGCCAGTAGTATGCTTACGAGGGATAACTATGGCTACACCTTC. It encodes CASSMLTRDNYGYTF.

CDR3 residues: CASSMTAHSYNSPLHF. In nucleotides, the CDR3 is TGTGCCAGCAGCATGACAGCCCACTCCTATAATTCACCCCTCCACTTT. This chain links TRBV5-5 with TRBJ1-6; D possibly corresponds to TRBD1 (5 bases). Trimming took off 4 bases at V and 0 bases at J, with 11 bases between the two ends. Germline values: CDR1 SGHKS, CDR2 YYEKEE (reference sequence). The CDR3 is 16 residues long.

CDR3 DNA: TGTGCCAGCAGCTTCGGGACAGGAAATTACGAGCAGTACTTC. As protein: CASSFGTGNYEQYF. This rearrangement joins TRBV7-9 to TRBJ2-7; TRBD1 matches at 8 bases. V dropped 3 bases and J dropped 4; count of bases not matched to a gene: 5. The germline gives CDR1 SEHNR, CDR2 FQNEAQ (reference sequence). CDR3 size: 14 residues.

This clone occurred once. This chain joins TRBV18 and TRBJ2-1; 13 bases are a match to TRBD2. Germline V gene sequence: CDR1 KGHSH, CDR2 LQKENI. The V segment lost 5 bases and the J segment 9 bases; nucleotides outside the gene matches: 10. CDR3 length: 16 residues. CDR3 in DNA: TGTGCCAGCTCAAAGTCACTAGCGGGGGGGCCCAGTGAGCAGTTCTTC. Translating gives CASSKSLAGGPSEQFF.

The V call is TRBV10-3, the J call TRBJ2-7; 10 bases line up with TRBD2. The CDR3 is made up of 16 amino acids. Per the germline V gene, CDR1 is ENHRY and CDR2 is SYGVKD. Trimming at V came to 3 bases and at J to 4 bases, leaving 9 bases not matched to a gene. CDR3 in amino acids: CAISDISGRATYEQYF. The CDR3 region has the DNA TGTGCCATCAGTGATATAAGCGGGAGGGCCACATACGAGCAGTACTTC.

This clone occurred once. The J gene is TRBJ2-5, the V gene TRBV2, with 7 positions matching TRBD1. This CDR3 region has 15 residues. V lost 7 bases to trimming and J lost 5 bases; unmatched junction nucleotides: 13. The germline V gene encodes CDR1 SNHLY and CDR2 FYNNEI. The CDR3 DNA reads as TGTGCCAGCACCTCCGCGACAGGGATTTGGGAGACCCAGTACTTC. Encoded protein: CASTSATGIWETQYF.

For the CDR3, the DNA is TGTGCCAGCAGTTACCCAGGCTCAGGCTTCAATGAGCAGTTCTTC. It yields the protein CASSYPGSGFNEQFF. This rearrangement joins TRBV6-2 or TRBV6-3 to TRBJ2-1; no reliable D call. Germline CDR1 and CDR2: MNHEY and SVGEGT. CDR3 length: 15 residues. V was clipped by 2 bases and J by 6 bases, with 14 bases between them.

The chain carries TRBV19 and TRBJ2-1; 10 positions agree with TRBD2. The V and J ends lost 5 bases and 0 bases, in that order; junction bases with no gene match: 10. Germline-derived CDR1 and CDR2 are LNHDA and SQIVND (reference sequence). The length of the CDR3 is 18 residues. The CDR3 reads CASSLFSGGISSYNEQFF. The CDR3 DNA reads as TGTGCCAGTAGTTTATTTAGCGGGGGGATTAGCTCCTACAATGAGCAGTTCTTC.

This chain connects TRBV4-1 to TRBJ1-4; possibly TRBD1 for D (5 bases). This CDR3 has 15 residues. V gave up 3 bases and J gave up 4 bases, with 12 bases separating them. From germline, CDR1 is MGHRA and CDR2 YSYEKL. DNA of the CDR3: TGCGCCAGCAGCCAGACTAGACAGTTTAATGAAAAACTGTTTTTT. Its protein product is CASSQTRQFNEKLFF.

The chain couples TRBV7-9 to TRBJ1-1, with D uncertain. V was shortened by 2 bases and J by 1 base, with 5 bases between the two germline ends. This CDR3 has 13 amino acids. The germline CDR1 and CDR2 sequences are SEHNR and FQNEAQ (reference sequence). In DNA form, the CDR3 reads TGTGCCAGCAGCTTATCGGGGAACACTGAAGCTTTCTTT. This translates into CASSLSGNTEAFF.

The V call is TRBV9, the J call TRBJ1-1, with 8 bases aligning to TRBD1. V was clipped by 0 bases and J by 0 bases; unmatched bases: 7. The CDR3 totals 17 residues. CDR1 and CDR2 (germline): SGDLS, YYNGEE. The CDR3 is CASSVGSGGSMNTEAFF. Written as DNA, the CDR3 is TGTGCCAGCAGCGTAGGGTCAGGGGGCTCCATGAACACTGAAGCTTTCTTT.

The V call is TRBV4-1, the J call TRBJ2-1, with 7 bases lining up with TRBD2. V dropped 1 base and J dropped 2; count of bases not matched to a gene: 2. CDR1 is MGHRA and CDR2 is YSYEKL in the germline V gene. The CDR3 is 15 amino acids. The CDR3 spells CASSQAGGAYNEQFF. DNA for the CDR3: TGCGCCAGCAGCCAAGCGGGAGGCGCCTACAATGAGCAGTTCTTC.

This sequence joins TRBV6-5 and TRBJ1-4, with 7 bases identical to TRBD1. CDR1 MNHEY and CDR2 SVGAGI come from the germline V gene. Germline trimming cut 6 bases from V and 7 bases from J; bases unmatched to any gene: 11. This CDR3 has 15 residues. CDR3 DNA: TGTGCCAGCAGGCCTCCGGGACAGAGAGTTGAAAAACTGTTTTTT. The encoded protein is CASRPPGQRVEKLFF.

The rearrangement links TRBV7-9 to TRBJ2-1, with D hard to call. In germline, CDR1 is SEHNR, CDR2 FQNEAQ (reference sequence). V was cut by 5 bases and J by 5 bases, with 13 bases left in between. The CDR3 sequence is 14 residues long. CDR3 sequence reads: CASSPPFRDNEQFF. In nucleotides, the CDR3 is TGTGCCAGCAGCCCCCCCTTTAGAGACAATGAGCAGTTCTTC.

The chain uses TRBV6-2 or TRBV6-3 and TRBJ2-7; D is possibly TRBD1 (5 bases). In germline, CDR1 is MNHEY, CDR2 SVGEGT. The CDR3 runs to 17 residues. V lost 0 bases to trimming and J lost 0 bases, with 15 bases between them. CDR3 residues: CASSYSTLTAFSYEQYF. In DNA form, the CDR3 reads TGTGCCAGCAGTTACTCAACCCTGACAGCGTTCTCCTACGAGCAGTACTTC.

The DNA of the CDR3 is TGTGCCAGCAGACGGACTAGCGGGAACAATGAGCAGTTCTTC. Protein: CASRRTSGNNEQFF. This sequence joins TRBV28 and TRBJ2-1; TRBD2 matches at 12 bases. CDR1 and CDR2 from the germline V gene are MDHEN and SYDVKM. The CDR3 runs to 14 residues. After removal of 6 bases from V and 5 bases from J, the junction contained 2 bases not matched to a gene.

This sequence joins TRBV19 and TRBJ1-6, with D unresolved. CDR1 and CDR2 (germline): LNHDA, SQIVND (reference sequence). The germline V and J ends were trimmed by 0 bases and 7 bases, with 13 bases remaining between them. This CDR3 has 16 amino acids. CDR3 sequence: CASSIESGIRNSPLHF. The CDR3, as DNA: TGTGCCAGTAGTATAGAATCAGGAATTCGGAATTCACCCCTCCACTTT.

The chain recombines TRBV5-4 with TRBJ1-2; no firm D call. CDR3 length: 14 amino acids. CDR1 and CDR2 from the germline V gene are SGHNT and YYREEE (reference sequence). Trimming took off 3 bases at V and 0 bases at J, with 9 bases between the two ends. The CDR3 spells CASSYDTANYGYTF. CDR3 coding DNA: TGTGCCAGCAGCTATGATACTGCTAACTATGGCTACACCTTC.

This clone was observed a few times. The CDR3 nucleotides are TGTGCCAGCTCTCTCGGACAGGGTAGATTCTACGAGCAGTACTTC. Encoded protein: CASSLGQGRFYEQYF. The chain combines TRBV18 with TRBJ2-7; TRBD1 aligns across 8 bases. V lost 6 bases, J lost 3 bases, and 10 bases stayed unmatched. Germline V lookup: CDR1 KGHSH, CDR2 LQKENI. The CDR3 has 15 residues.

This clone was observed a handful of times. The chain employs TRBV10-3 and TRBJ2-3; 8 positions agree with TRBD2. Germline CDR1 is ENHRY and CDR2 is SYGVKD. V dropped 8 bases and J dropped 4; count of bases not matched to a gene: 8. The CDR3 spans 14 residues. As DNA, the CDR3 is TGTGCCATCCGACGGGGGGGCGTAGCAGATACGCAGTATTTT. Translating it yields CAIRRGGVADTQYF.

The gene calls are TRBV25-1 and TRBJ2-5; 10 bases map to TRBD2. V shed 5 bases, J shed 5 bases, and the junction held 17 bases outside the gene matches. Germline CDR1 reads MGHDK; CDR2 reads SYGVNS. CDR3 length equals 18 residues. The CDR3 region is CASSPRTSGVSSGETQYF. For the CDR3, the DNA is TGTGCCAGCAGTCCCCGGACTAGCGGAGTTAGTAGTGGGGAGACCCAGTACTTC.

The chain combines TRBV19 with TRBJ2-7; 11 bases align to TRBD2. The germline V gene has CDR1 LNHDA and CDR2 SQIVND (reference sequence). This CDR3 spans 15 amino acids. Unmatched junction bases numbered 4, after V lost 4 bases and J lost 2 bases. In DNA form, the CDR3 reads TGTGCCAGTAGTACTCTAGCGGGGGGCCCCTACGAGCAGTACTTC. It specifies CASSTLAGGPYEQYF. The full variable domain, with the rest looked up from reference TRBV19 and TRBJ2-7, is DGGITQSPKYLFRKEGQNVTLSCEQNLNHDAMYWYRQDPGQGLRLIYYSQIVNDFQKGDIAEGYSVSREKKESFPLTVTSAQKNPTAFYLCASSTLAGGPYEQYFGPGTRLTVT.

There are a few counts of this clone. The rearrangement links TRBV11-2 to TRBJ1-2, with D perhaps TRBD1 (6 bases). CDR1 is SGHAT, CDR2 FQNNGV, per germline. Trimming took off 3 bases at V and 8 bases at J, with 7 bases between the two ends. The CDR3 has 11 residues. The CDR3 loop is CASSFRGGYTF. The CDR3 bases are TGTGCCAGCAGCTTCAGGGGCGGCTACACCTTC.